This entry features one TCR beta chain sequence. Its antigen remains unknown. The entry originates in a study of identical twins. Findings and caveats of the study: In monozygotic twins, models underestimated the sharing of out-of-frame TCR alpha.

TCRdb re-called the 5' RACE reads through MiXCR, storing one row per CDR3 protein. The sample includes more than 1.5 million distinct CDR3 sequences, around 29% of them seen just once. This receptor was taken from a newborn girl in good health. Sequencing used cord blood.

CDR3 amino acids: CSVLGGAKNIQYF. CDR3 coding DNA: TGCAGCGTCCTTGGGGGGGCCAAAAACATTCAGTACTTC. The gene calls are TRBV29-1 and TRBJ2-4; a possible D gene is TRBD2 (6 bases). Germline CDR1 is SQVTM and CDR2 is ANQGSEA. The CDR3 has 13 amino acids. V shed 6 bases and J shed 1 base, with 10 bases lying between them.